This T cell receptor (beta chain) was retrieved from a study of CD8 T cells in Susac syndrome. Random hexamers primed reverse transcription of about 0.45 to 1 ug RNA. MiXCR was run by TCRdb on the immunoSEQ multiplex PCR reads, yielding one entry per CDR3 protein. The table records 330,000 or so distinct CDR3 sequences, 89% of them present only once. High-throughput TCR beta sequencing covered peripheral CD8+ and CD4+ T cells. The CDR3 extends over 15 amino acids. Trimming cost V 4 bases and J 5 bases, with 16 bases left between them. Germline V CDR1 and CDR2: SGHNT, YYREEE (reference sequence). Material for sequencing was CD8+ T cells from PBMCs. This rearrangement joins TRBV5-4 to TRBJ2-1; D might be TRBD1 (5 bases). The sequence derives from a human donor with multiple sclerosis. CDR3 loop: CASSQGTELHNEQFF. The CDR3, as DNA: TGTGCCAGCAGCCAGGGCACCGAACTTCACAATGAGCAGTTCTTC. Looking up the rest from reference TRBV5-4 and TRBJ2-1 gives the full variable domain: ETGVTQSPTHLIKTRGQQVTLRCSSQSGHNTVSWYQQALGQGPQFIFQYYREEENGRGNFPPRFSGLQFPNYSSELNVNALELDDSALYLCASSQGTELHNEQFFGPGTRLTVL.